This T cell receptor (beta chain) was found in a study of cytomegalovirus exposure and HLA in healthy donors. Germline lookup yields CDR1 LGHNA and CDR2 YNFKEQ. The CDR3 is 17 amino acids. V dropped 3 bases and J dropped 4 bases, with 22 bases sitting between them. Primers: 60 Vbeta forward and 13 Jbeta reverse. Sequencing used immunoSEQ multiplex PCR; TCRdb keeps in-frame clones, though not all of them. Of roughly 140,000 clones listed, more than 75% are singletons. The chain employs TRBV4-2 and TRBJ2-7; possibly TRBD2 for D (6 bases). The sequence was collected from a woman under 30 in good health and CMV-seropositive. Sequences were obtained from PBMCs. As DNA, the CDR3 is TGTGCCAGCAGCCAGGCAGGTATCGGGGGAAAGACGTACGAGCAGTACTTC. This gives the protein CASSQAGIGGKTYEQYF.